This T cell receptor (beta chain) was identified during a study of CD8 T cells in ankylosing spondylitis. The study's findings and limits: Seven or eight highly homologous variants made up a TCR beta motif, and this motif appeared characteristic of ankylosing spondylitis blood. Significant enrichment of disease-linked clones was reported in matched ankylosing spondylitis synovial fluid. Relatively scarce in peripheral blood, disease-linked clones were CD8+. Past studies reported some motif variants in reactive arthritis synovial fluid and blood.

Quantitative barcoded 5'-RACE was used to prepare TCR beta libraries. TCRdb re-analysed the 5' RACE reads in MiXCR, keeping a single row per CDR3 protein. Of roughly 400,000 distinct CDR3 sequences listed, about a fifth are singletons. Worth noting for this clonotype: Its antigen is unknown.

The CDR3 spans 13 residues. Trimming took off 3 bases at V and 3 bases at J, with 8 bases between the two ends. This chain connects TRBV12-3 or TRBV12-4 to TRBJ1-1, with D unresolved. The receptor was derived from a male donor with ankylosing spondylitis. Sequenced input: blood, either unsorted or a sorted T cell fraction (not recorded which). CDR3 loop: CASSFGGYTEAFF. CDR3 bases: TGTGCCAGCAGTTTTGGAGGTTACACTGAAGCTTTCTTT.